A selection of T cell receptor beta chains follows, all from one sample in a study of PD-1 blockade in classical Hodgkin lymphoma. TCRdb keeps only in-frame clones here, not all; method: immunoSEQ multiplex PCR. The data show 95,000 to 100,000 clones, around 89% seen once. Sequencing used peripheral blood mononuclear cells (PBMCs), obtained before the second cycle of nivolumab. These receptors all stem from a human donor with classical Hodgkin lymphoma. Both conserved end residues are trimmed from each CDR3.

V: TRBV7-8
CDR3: ASRPTDRGTQY

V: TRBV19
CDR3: ASSLYDTQY

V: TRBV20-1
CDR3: SAGADQPQH

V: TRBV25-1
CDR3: ASSESLEGDGYT

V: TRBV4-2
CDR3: ASSQDPRVETQY

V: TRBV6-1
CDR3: ASSVAGQGPYNEQF

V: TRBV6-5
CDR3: ASSWDSSGNTIY

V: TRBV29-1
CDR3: SGGLMNTEAF

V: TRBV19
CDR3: ASSIGDRAYGYT

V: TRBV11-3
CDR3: ASSLNGIPGELF

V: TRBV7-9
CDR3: ASSLGGQGNQPQH

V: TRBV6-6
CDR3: ASSYSRAGRQETQY

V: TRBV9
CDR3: ASRGDLMGAEAF

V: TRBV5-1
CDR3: ASSLVGGAGTDTQY

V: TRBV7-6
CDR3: ASSLEDAYNEQF

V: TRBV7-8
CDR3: ASSLGRRQGAVNEQF

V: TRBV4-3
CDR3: ASSQEYEQY

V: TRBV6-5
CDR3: ASGGRGVDY